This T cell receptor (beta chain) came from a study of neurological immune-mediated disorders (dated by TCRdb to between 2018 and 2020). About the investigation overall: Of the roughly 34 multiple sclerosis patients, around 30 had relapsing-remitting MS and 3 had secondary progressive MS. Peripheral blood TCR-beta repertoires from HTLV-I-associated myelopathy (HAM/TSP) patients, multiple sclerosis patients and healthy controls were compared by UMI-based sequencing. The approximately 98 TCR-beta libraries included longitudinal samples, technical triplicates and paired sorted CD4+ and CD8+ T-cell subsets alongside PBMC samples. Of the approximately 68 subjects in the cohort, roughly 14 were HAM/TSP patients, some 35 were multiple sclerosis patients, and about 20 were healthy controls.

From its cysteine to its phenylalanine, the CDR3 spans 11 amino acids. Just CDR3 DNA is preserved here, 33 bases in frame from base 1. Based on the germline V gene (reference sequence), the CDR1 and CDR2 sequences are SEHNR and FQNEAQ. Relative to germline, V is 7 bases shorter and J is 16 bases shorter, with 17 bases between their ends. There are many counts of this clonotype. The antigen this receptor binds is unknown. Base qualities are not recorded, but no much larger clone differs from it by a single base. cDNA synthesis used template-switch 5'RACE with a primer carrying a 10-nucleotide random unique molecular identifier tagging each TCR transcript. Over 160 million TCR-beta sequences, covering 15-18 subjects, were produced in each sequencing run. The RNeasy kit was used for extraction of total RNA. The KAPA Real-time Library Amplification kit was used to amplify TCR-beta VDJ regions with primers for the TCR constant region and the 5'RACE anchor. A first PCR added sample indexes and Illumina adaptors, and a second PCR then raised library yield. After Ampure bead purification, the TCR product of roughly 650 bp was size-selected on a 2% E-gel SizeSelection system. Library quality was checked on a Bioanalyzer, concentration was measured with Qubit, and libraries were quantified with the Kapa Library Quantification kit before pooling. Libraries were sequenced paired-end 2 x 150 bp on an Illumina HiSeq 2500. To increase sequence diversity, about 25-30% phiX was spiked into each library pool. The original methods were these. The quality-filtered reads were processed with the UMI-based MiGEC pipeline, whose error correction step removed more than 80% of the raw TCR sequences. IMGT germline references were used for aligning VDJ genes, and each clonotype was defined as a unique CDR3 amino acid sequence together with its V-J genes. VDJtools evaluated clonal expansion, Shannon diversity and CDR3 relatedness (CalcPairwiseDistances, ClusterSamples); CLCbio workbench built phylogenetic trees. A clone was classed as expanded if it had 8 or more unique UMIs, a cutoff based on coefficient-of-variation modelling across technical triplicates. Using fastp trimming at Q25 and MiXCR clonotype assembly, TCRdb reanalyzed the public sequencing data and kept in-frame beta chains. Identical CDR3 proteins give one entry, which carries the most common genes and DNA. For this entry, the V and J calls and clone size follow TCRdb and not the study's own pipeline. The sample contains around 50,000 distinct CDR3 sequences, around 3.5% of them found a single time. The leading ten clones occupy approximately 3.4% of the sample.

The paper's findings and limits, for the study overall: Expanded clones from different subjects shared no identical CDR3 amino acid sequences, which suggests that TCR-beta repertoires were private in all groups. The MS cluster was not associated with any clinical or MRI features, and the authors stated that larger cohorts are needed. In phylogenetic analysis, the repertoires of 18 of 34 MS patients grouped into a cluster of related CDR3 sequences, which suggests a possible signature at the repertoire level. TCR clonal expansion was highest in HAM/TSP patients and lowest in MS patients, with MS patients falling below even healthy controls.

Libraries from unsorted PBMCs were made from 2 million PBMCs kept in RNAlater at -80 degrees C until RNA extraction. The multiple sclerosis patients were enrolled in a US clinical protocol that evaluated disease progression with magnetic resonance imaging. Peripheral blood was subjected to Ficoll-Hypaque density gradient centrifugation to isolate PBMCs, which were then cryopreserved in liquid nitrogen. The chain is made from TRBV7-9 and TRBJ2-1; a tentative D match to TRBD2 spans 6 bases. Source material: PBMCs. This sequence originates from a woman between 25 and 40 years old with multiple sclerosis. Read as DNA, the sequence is TGTGCCAGCACCTCCGGTTCGGGGGTATTCTTC. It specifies CASTSGSGVFF.